This T cell receptor beta chain comes out of a study of Ad26.COV2.S vaccination and SARS-CoV-2 variants (dated by TCRdb to about 2021). Study-level background: Vaccine-arm donors came from COV1001, a multicentre, randomized, double-blind, placebo-controlled phase I-IIa trial of Ad26.COV2.S in healthy adults. TCRbeta repertoire sequencing served as the tool for gauging how specific and how broad the SARS-CoV-2-reactive T cell receptors were following Ad26.COV2.S vaccination. Ad26.COV2.S was administered intramuscularly at 5 x 10^10 or 1 x 10^11 viral particles, either as a single shot or as two shots given 56 days apart. A total of roughly 32 samples were included in the TCR-sequenced set, comprising roughly 19 Ad26.COV2.S vaccine recipients, 5 placebo recipients and 8 SARS-CoV-2 convalescent individuals. Investigators did not know the trial group allocation while performing experiments and assessing outcomes. Trial participants were randomized into five groups of five: low-dose or high-dose Ad26.COV2.S given once or twice, or placebo on both occasions. What the work shows at the level of the full study, not this receptor alone: Non-spike TCR breadth was comparable between vaccine and placebo recipients, consistent with the vaccine containing only spike. The study was not powered to compare responses between vaccine doses or regimens. After vaccination, substantial breadth of spike-specific CD8+ and CD4+ T cell responses was reported. It was noted by the authors that total T cell responses may have been underestimated by the TCR breadth and depth analyses. Compared with placebo recipients, Ad26.COV2.S recipients showed higher spike-specific TCR breadth (P = 0.0014).

Remarks on this clone: The antigen it binds to is not known. Base qualities are missing; no much larger clone stands one base away.

The treatment or condition label, read with the paper, signifies: about 20 received Ad26.COV2.S at low or high dose, single or two shots; 5 received placebo; per-sample allocation not given. For vaccine and placebo recipients, the sequenced repertoires came from samples collected on day 63 after the first injection. In Cohort 1b, 25 to 30 adults aged 18-55 years were enrolled at a single site in Boston, USA, between 29 July and 7 August 2020. Ad26.COV2.S was a replication-incompetent adenovirus type 26 vector expressing a prefusion-stabilized SARS-CoV-2 spike protein from the original Wuhan strain. TCRbeta CDR3 regions were sequenced with the immunoSEQ Assay. After extraction, genomic DNA underwent amplification by bias-controlled multiplex PCR, followed by high-throughput sequencing. The authors' analysis ran thus. To quantify the absolute abundance of each unique TCRbeta CDR3 region, sequences were collapsed and filtered. T cell fraction was estimated by normalizing TCRbeta template counts to usable DNA, with usable DNA measured through amplification of reference genes found in all nucleated cells. Repertoire TCRs were annotated as SARS-CoV-2-specific by exact matching of V gene, CDR3 amino acid sequence and J gene to a known reactive TCR set. The reference SARS-CoV-2 TCR set was derived from MIRA and filtered for enrichment in COVID-19-positive ImmuneCODE repertoires, a step that removed public or cross-reactive TCRs. Using the MIRA antigens, annotated TCRs were further analysed by specific ORF or by position within an ORF. Breadth was defined as annotated unique rearrangements over total unique productive rearrangements; depth was the summed frequency of those rearrangements. Two-sided Wilcoxon rank-sum tests were applied when comparing TCR breadth between groups. The clones in this table, taken by TCRdb from immuneACCESS, are in-frame only. Not every clone is retained; where verified, under half of the shortfall comes from an unresolved V gene, and the cause of the rest is unknown. V and J calls and clone size are as listed in that table; D and trimming were resolved from the DNA. Counted in this sample were 350,000 to 500,000 clones; 80% to 95% of them appeared once. Around 4.5% of the sample is held by the ten biggest clonotypes.

Looking up the germline V gene yields CDR1 MDHEN and CDR2 SYDVKM. The CDR3 covers 13 residues, taking in both the cysteine and the phenylalanine. The CDR3 DNA has 39 bases and is translated from base 1. The junction shows trimming of 6 bases on V and 4 bases on J, and the gene matches do not reach 1 base of it. This chain is built from TRBV28 and TRBJ1-5; 9 bases in the junction line up with TRBD1. The receptor was derived from a person between 18 and 59 years old who received the Ad26.COV2.S COVID-19 vaccine or a placebo. This specimen was peripheral blood, taken in a trial of Ad26.COV2.S vaccine versus placebo. The CDR3 protein: CASRQGANQPQHF. The nucleotides read TGTGCCAGCAGACAGGGGGCGAATCAGCCCCAGCATTTT.